Below are 26 T cell receptor beta chains sequenced from a single sample in a study of blood T cell repertoires in COVID-19. Clones were read by immunoSEQ multiplex PCR, and TCRdb kept only the in-frame ones, dropping some. The sample yields over 400,000 clones, roughly 89% seen once. The sequenced sample consisted of peripheral blood. The receptors here all came from a woman aged 45-65 years with COVID-19, enrolled during active disease.

There are a few counts of this clone. The rearrangement uses TRBV7-9 and TRBJ1-5; perhaps TRBD1 as D (5 bases). V was pared by 3 bases and J by 4 bases, with 13 bases between. CDR1 is SEHNR, CDR2 FQNEAQ, per germline (reference sequence). This CDR3 comprises 15 residues. DNA for the CDR3: TGTGCCAGCAGCTTTGAAGGGGACTCTAATCAGCCCCAGCATTTT. This sequence encodes CASSFEGDSNQPQHF.

CDR3 protein: CASSLALAGGSSYNEQFF. CDR3 bases: TGCGCCAGCAGCTTGGCGCTAGCGGGGGGGAGCTCCTACAATGAGCAGTTCTTC. V and J are TRBV5-1 and TRBJ2-1; 12 nucleotides align to TRBD2. Germline V gene data show CDR1 as SGHRS and CDR2 as YFSETQ. V lost 0 bases and J lost 0; bases outside the gene matches: 4. The CDR3 is 18 amino acids.

Comment on this clone: The sample holds other DNA sequences that translate to the same CDR3. The chain joins TRBV2 to TRBJ1-6; D gene ambiguous. This CDR3 region has 10 residues. V gave up 6 bases and J gave up 14 bases, with 8 bases separating them. Germline V lookup: CDR1 SNHLY, CDR2 FYNNEI. The CDR3 spells CASRTVSLHF. CDR3 bases: TGTGCCAGCAGAACTGTCTCCCTCCACTTT.

This chain connects TRBV4-2 to TRBJ2-1; D unresolved. Looked up from germline, CDR1 is LGHNA and CDR2 is YNFKEQ. Trimming stripped 1 base from V and 5 bases from J, with 12 bases between. The CDR3 contains 15 residues. CDR3: CASSQGLALNNEQFF. DNA of the CDR3: TGTGCCAGCAGCCAAGGTCTTGCGCTTAACAATGAGCAGTTCTTC.

This chain links TRBV12-3 or TRBV12-4 with TRBJ2-5; no clear D gene. CDR3 length: 13 amino acids. Trimming took 3 bases from V and 2 from J, leaving 7 bases between them. The CDR3 DNA reads TGTGCCAGCAGTTTGTCGCAGCAAGAGACCCAGTACTTC. Encoded protein: CASSLSQQETQYF.

This chain connects TRBV5-4 to TRBJ1-1, with D tentatively TRBD1 (6 bases). This CDR3 contains 14 residues. Trimming took off 4 bases at V and 0 bases at J, with 10 bases between the two ends. Germline assignment: CDR1 SGHNT and CDR2 YYREEE (reference sequence). The CDR3 protein is CASSPGHLNTEAFF. The CDR3 nucleotides read TGTGCCAGCAGCCCGGGACATTTGAACACTGAAGCTTTCTTT.

The chain carries TRBV6-5 and TRBJ1-5, with 8 bases lining up with TRBD1. Germline V gene data show CDR1 as MNHEY and CDR2 as SVGAGI. The junction had 5 bases not matched to a gene; V was cut back by 6 bases and J by 7 bases. The CDR3 extends over 13 amino acids. CDR3 DNA sequence: TGTGCCAGCAGCGAGGACAGGGACCAGCCCCAGCATTTT. Translation gives CASSEDRDQPQHF.

The chain couples TRBV30 to TRBJ1-4; the match to TRBD1 covers 9 bases. After removal of 3 bases from V and 8 bases from J, the junction contained 7 bases not matched to a gene. In germline, CDR1 is GTSNPN, CDR2 SVGIG (reference sequence). The CDR3 is 14 amino acids. The CDR3, as DNA: TGTGCCTGGAGGGGGGGGACAGGGCCCGAAAAACTGTTTTTT. This translates into CAWRGGTGPEKLFF.

This clone was observed once. The V call is TRBV6-5, the J call TRBJ1-2, with TRBD1 as a possible D gene (6 bases). Per germline, CDR1 MNHEY and CDR2 SVGAGI. The CDR3 spans 14 residues. V was trimmed by 5 bases and J by 2 bases, leaving 12 bases between them. As DNA, the CDR3 is TGTGCCAGCAGTCCGTGGACAGCCAACTATGGCTACACCTTC. The encoded protein is CASSPWTANYGYTF.

This chain joins TRBV18 and TRBJ1-1; D not certain. From germline, CDR1 is KGHSH and CDR2 LQKENI. The length of the CDR3 is 16 residues. V dropped 2 bases and J dropped 3 bases, with 16 bases sitting between them. CDR3 residues: CASSPSHIEVDTEAFF. For the CDR3, the DNA is TGTGCCAGCTCACCATCCCACATTGAGGTCGACACTGAAGCTTTCTTT.

V gene TRBV18 combines with J gene TRBJ2-3; a weak D match, TRBD2 (6 bases). V was cut by 5 bases and J by 6 bases, with 6 bases left in between. The CDR3 length is 11 residues. Germline CDR1 is KGHSH and CDR2 is LQKENI. CDR3 sequence (DNA): TGTGCCAGCTCAAGCGGGGATACGCAGTATTTT. Translated, it gives CASSSGDTQYF.

The V and J genes are TRBV3-1 (or the pseudogene TRBV3-2) and TRBJ1-4, with D possibly TRBD1 on 6 matching bases. CDR1 and CDR2 (germline): LGHDT, YNNKEL (reference sequence). The V and J ends lost 0 bases and 3 bases respectively, with 8 bases between them. There are 15 residues in the CDR3. In DNA, the CDR3 is TGTGCCAGCAGCCAAGAATCAGGGGCTAATGAAAAACTGTTTTTT. Its translation is CASSQESGANEKLFF.

This sequence joins TRBV12-2 and TRBJ1-5; the table gives TRBD1 as D, unverified against the DNA. TRBV12-2 is marked as a pseudogene. This CDR3 spans 13 amino acids. The CDR3: CASRFWAQQPQHF. The CDR3 DNA reads TGTGCAAGTCGCTTTTGGGCGCAGCAGCCCCAGCATTTT.

This clone showed up just once. The chain combines TRBV30 with TRBJ1-5, with D perhaps matching TRBD1 (5 bases). This CDR3 contains 13 residues. Per germline, CDR1 GTSNPN and CDR2 SVGIG (reference sequence). V was cut by 3 bases and J by 5 bases, with 11 bases left in between. The CDR3 loop reads CAWSVTGDQPQHF. CDR3 bases: TGTGCCTGGAGCGTAACGGGGGATCAGCCCCAGCATTTT.

CDR3 DNA: TGTGCCAGCAGCCTATGGGACAGGGACGAGCAGTACTTC. This gives the protein CASSLWDRDEQYF. This chain joins TRBV11-1 and TRBJ2-7; 9 bases agree with TRBD1. The CDR3 sequence is 13 residues long. CDR1 and CDR2 from the germline V gene are SGHAT and FQDESV (reference sequence). With 5 bases clipped from V and 5 bases from J, the junction kept 4 bases outside the gene matches.

This chain links TRBV10-1 with TRBJ2-7, with 7 bases lining up with TRBD2. J gave up 3 bases and V 3 bases, and 11 bases lay outside the gene matches. Germline V lookup: CDR1 WNHNN, CDR2 SYGVQD (reference sequence). This CDR3 is built from 16 residues. The DNA for the CDR3 is TGCGCCAGCAGTGAAGGTTTTGGGGACTACCTCTACGAGCAGTACTTC. Translated, it gives CASSEGFGDYLYEQYF.

The chain couples TRBV5-1 to TRBJ2-7; 8 nucleotides align to TRBD2. Trimming removed 0 bases from V and 5 bases from J; junction bases left unmatched: 1. CDR1 is SGHRS and CDR2 is YFSETQ in the germline V gene. The CDR3 is 13 amino acids. The CDR3 loop is CASSLGLANEQYF. In DNA form, the CDR3 reads TGCGCCAGCAGCTTGGGACTAGCGAACGAGCAGTACTTC.

The V and J genes are TRBV5-1 and TRBJ1-2; maybe TRBD1 (5 bases). V lost 0 bases to trimming and J lost 6 bases, with 12 bases between them. Per germline, CDR1 SGHRS and CDR2 YFSETQ. The CDR3 extends over 14 amino acids. The CDR3 coding sequence is TGCGCCAGCAGCTTGGCCGGGGGATCGGATGGCTACACCTTC. It is translated as CASSLAGGSDGYTF.

This chain connects TRBV5-6 to TRBJ2-7; TRBD1 matches at 9 bases. This CDR3 spans 13 amino acids. The ends lost 2 bases at V and 5 bases at J; junction bases unmatched: 2. The germline gives CDR1 SGHDT, CDR2 YYEEEE. The CDR3 sequence: CASSFDRGDEQYF. CDR3 coding DNA: TGTGCCAGCAGCTTTGACAGGGGGGACGAGCAGTACTTC.

The V call is TRBV6-5, the J call TRBJ2-7; TRBD2 matches at 7 bases. CDR3 length: 13 residues. Trimming cost V 11 bases and J 2 bases; bases outside gene matches: 9. Germline loops: CDR1 MNHEY, CDR2 SVGAGI. CDR3 nucleotides: TGTGCCGTAACACGGGGAGGGACCTACGAGCAGTACTTC. This sequence encodes CAVTRGGTYEQYF.

The rearrangement joins TRBV7-8 to TRBJ2-1; TRBD1 aligns across 10 bases. Germline loops: CDR1 SGHVS, CDR2 FQNEAQ. The trim removed 5 bases at V and 15 bases at J, leaving 10 bases unmatched. The CDR3 runs to 13 residues. In nucleotides, the CDR3 is TGTGCCAGCAGCGCCGGGACAGGGGCCCCACCGTTCTTC. It codes for CASSAGTGAPPFF.

The rearrangement links TRBV4-2 to TRBJ1-1; a possible D gene is TRBD1 (5 bases). This CDR3 has 16 residues. In germline, CDR1 is LGHNA, CDR2 YNFKEQ. Trimming shortened V by 0 bases and J by 0 bases, and 11 bases separated the two germline ends. CDR3 sequence reads: CASSQEGGRVNTEAFF. DNA of the CDR3: TGTGCCAGCAGCCAAGAGGGGGGACGGGTGAACACTGAAGCTTTCTTT.

The V and J genes are TRBV12-3 or TRBV12-4 and TRBJ1-1; 7 nucleotides agree with TRBD1. The V and J ends lost 5 bases and 10 bases, in that order; junction bases with no gene match: 7. The CDR3 is 12 amino acids. CDR3 residues: CASSQSTGAAFF. The CDR3 DNA reads as TGTGCCAGCAGTCAGAGTACAGGGGCAGCTTTCTTT.

The V call is TRBV7-9, the J call TRBJ1-2, with 9 bases identical to TRBD1. Germline V CDR1 and CDR2: SEHNR, FQNEAQ (reference sequence). The V segment lost 7 bases and the J segment 6 bases; nucleotides outside the gene matches: 12. The CDR3 runs to 15 residues. The chain's CDR3 is CASILADRGPDGYTF. CDR3 bases: TGTGCCAGCATCCTCGCGGACAGGGGCCCCGATGGCTACACCTTC.

The rearrangement joins TRBV27 to TRBJ1-2; D might be TRBD1 (5 bases). CDR3 length: 13 amino acids. V lost 2 bases, J lost 6 bases, and 10 bases lay in between. Germline V gives CDR1 MNHEY, CDR2 SMNVEV (reference sequence). The CDR3: CASSLRGADGYTF. Here the CDR3 DNA reads TGTGCCAGCAGTTTAAGGGGCGCGGATGGCTACACCTTC.

This chain links TRBV9 with TRBJ1-2; D uncertain. V dropped 0 bases and J dropped 6 bases, with 6 bases sitting between them. The CDR3 length is 12 residues. CDR1 is SGDLS and CDR2 is YYNGEE in the germline V gene. CDR3 in DNA: TGTGCCAGCAGCGTAGACAGAAATGGCTACACCTTC. The encoded protein is CASSVDRNGYTF.